Following are 29 T cell receptor beta chains from one sample sequenced in a study of cytomegalovirus exposure and HLA in healthy donors. A multiplex PCR was run with 60 Vbeta primers and 13 Jbeta primers. Sequencing used immunoSEQ multiplex PCR; TCRdb keeps in-frame clones, though not all of them. The sample has around 130,000 clones, 65% to 80% seen once; the top ten hold about 0.94%. Sequencing was done on a sample of PBMCs. All receptors derive from a human donor in good health.

The rearrangement joins TRBV11-2 to TRBJ2-2, with 8 bases that match TRBD1. In germline, CDR1 is SGHAT, CDR2 FQNNGV. The CDR3 totals 15 residues. V trimming: 2 bases; J trimming: 7 bases; junction bases outside the gene matches: 6. The CDR3 is CASSLQGTGGGELFF. As DNA, the CDR3 is TGTGCCAGCAGCTTACAAGGGACAGGTGGCGGGGAGCTGTTTTTT.

V gene TRBV4-1 combines with J gene TRBJ2-1; weak D call: TRBD1 (6 bases). V gave up 3 bases and J gave up 6 bases, with 12 bases separating them. Germline V gene sequence: CDR1 MGHRA, CDR2 YSYEKL. The CDR3 contains 14 residues. CDR3 in amino acids: CASSHAGVANEQFF. CDR3 bases: TGCGCCAGCAGCCACGCAGGGGTAGCCAATGAGCAGTTCTTC.

The V call is TRBV4-2, the J call TRBJ1-1, with D perhaps TRBD1 (6 bases). Trimming stripped 1 base from V and 1 base from J, with 13 bases between. The CDR3 spans 16 residues. Germline loops: CDR1 LGHNA, CDR2 YNFKEQ. In DNA, the CDR3 is TGTGCCAGCAGCCAAGCCGAAGGGGGAACGAACACTGAAGCTTTCTTT. It specifies CASSQAEGGTNTEAFF.

The chain couples TRBV19 to TRBJ1-2; D not certain. There are 12 residues in the CDR3. With 0 bases removed from V and 4 bases from J, the gap between germline ends came to 3 bases. In germline, CDR1 is LNHDA, CDR2 SQIVND (reference sequence). Written as DNA, the CDR3 is TGTGCCAGTAGTATAGACAGCTATGGCTACACCTTC. Translated: CASSIDSYGYTF.

V and J are TRBV10-2 and TRBJ2-7; 10 positions agree with TRBD1. The V segment lost 6 bases and the J segment 5 bases; nucleotides outside the gene matches: 4. The CDR3 is made up of 13 amino acids. In germline, CDR1 is WSHSY, CDR2 SAAADI. The DNA for the CDR3 is TGCGCCAGCAGCAGACAGGGGGCGGACGAGCAGTACTTC. Protein product: CASSRQGADEQYF.

The chain joins TRBV19 to TRBJ2-7, with 8 bases identical to TRBD1. Per germline, CDR1 LNHDA and CDR2 SQIVND (reference sequence). The CDR3 loop spans 13 amino acids. The J segment lost 2 bases and the V segment lost 8 bases, leaving 5 bases of the junction unmatched. CDR3 DNA: TGTGCCAGTGCGGGGACAGGAACCTACGAGCAGTACTTC. Amino acid sequence: CASAGTGTYEQYF.

The chain has TRBV9 and TRBJ2-6; D is possibly TRBD2 (5 bases). Trimming pared 4 bases from V and 0 bases from J, leaving 14 bases between. CDR3 length: 17 amino acids. CDR1 SGDLS and CDR2 YYNGEE come from the germline V gene. As DNA, the CDR3 is TGTGCCAGCAGCTTAAGTGGCGGGCCCTCTGGGGCCAACGTCCTGACTTTC. This encodes CASSLSGGPSGANVLTF.

This chain connects TRBV6-6 to TRBJ1-2, with 10 bases matching TRBD1. V lost 5 bases, J lost 6 bases, and 12 bases stayed unmatched. CDR1 MNHNY and CDR2 SVGAGI come from the germline V gene (reference sequence). The CDR3 consists of 16 residues. This CDR3 is CASSKTGTGDADGYTF. DNA of the CDR3: TGTGCCAGCAGTAAGACCGGGACAGGGGACGCCGATGGCTACACCTTC.

The chain uses TRBV6-5 and TRBJ2-7; a possible D gene is TRBD1 (6 bases). Trimming stripped 4 bases from V and 2 bases from J, with 15 bases between. From germline, CDR1 is MNHEY and CDR2 SVGAGI. The CDR3 is made up of 15 amino acids. The DNA for the CDR3 is TGTGCCAGCAGTTTTCATCAGGACAGACCCTACGAGCAGTACTTC. Protein sequence: CASSFHQDRPYEQYF.

The rearrangement uses TRBV6-1 and TRBJ1-2; TRBD1 matches at 12 bases. There are 15 residues in the CDR3. CDR1 and CDR2 (germline): MNHNS, SASEGT. Unmatched junction bases numbered 6, after V lost 6 bases and J lost 4 bases. For the CDR3, the DNA is TGTGCCAGCAGCGCCGGGACAGGGGGCGGCTATGGCTACACCTTC. As protein: CASSAGTGGGYGYTF.

The gene calls are TRBV2 and TRBJ1-1; 10 positions agree with TRBD1. Trimming took 3 bases from V and 0 from J; bases not matched to a gene: 7. The CDR3 consists of 17 residues. The V gene's germline CDR1 is SNHLY and CDR2 FYNNEI. Written as DNA, the CDR3 is TGTGCCAGCAGTGAGAGGGGGACAGGGGCAATGAACACTGAAGCTTTCTTT. Amino acids: CASSERGTGAMNTEAFF. The full variable domain, its missing parts supplied by reference TRBV2 and TRBJ1-1, is EPEVTQTPSHQVTQMGQEVILRCVPISNHLYFYWYRQILGQKVEFLVSFYNNEISEKSEIFDDQFSVERPDGSNFTLKIRSTKLEDSAMYFCASSERGTGAMNTEAFFGQGTRLTVV.

The chain carries TRBV6-6 and TRBJ2-7, with D possibly matching TRBD1 (6 bases). Germline CDR1 and CDR2: MNHNY and SVGAGI (reference sequence). The CDR3 totals 15 residues. Trimming took off 6 bases at V and 5 bases at J, with 20 bases between the two ends. The CDR3 region is CASRNRVAPGNEQYF. CDR3 DNA sequence: TGTGCCAGCAGAAACAGGGTTGCCCCTGGGAACGAGCAGTACTTC.

This rearrangement joins TRBV11-2 to TRBJ1-4; the D gene is possibly TRBD1 (5 bases). V dropped 2 bases and J dropped 7 bases, with 17 bases sitting between them. Germline assignment: CDR1 SGHAT and CDR2 FQNNGV. This CDR3 region has 16 residues. This chain's CDR3 is CASSLSLGEGVEKLFF. CDR3 coding DNA: TGTGCCAGCAGCTTAAGTCTGGGTGAAGGGGTTGAAAAACTGTTTTTT.

CDR3 DNA sequence: TGCGCCAGCCTGGGGTTAGCGGGGGGATACAATGAGCAGTTCTTC. This codes for CASLGLAGGYNEQFF. The rearrangement links TRBV10-2 to TRBJ2-1, with 10 bases identical to TRBD2. V lost 8 bases and J lost 4; bases outside the gene matches: 8. The CDR3 contains 15 residues. Germline CDR1 reads WSHSY; CDR2 reads SAAADI.

The CDR3 is CAIPQVGQINTGELFF. In DNA form, the CDR3 reads TGTGCCATCCCCCAAGTGGGACAGATTAACACCGGGGAGCTGTTTTTT. The rearrangement uses TRBV10-3 and TRBJ2-2, with 7 bases fitting TRBD1. This CDR3 region has 16 residues. Per germline, CDR1 ENHRY and CDR2 SYGVKD. J was trimmed by 2 bases and V by 8 bases; bases with no gene match: 11.

V is TRBV27 and J is TRBJ2-3; TRBD1 agrees at 9 bases. The germline V gene encodes CDR1 MNHEY and CDR2 SMNVEV (reference sequence). The ends lost 5 bases at V and 2 bases at J; junction bases unmatched: 5. This CDR3 is 15 amino acids long. The CDR3 coding sequence is TGTGCCAGCAGTGGCACAGGGGGCTACACAGATACGCAGTATTTT. This encodes CASSGTGGYTDTQYF.

The gene calls are TRBV4-2 and TRBJ2-7; TRBD2 matches at 8 bases. Germline CDR1 LGHNA, CDR2 YNFKEQ. The CDR3 covers 16 residues. J lost 2 bases, V lost 1 base, and 7 bases had no gene match. CDR3 residues: CASSQVLGGGPYEQYF. CDR3 nucleotides: TGTGCCAGCAGCCAAGTATTAGGCGGGGGGCCCTACGAGCAGTACTTC.

The chain joins TRBV27 to TRBJ2-3, with 8 bases aligning to TRBD2. The CDR3 loop spans 16 amino acids. With V trimmed by 6 bases and J by 0 bases, 8 bases remained unmatched. CDR1 is MNHEY, CDR2 SMNVEV, per germline (reference sequence). The CDR3 sequence is CASSLNSGDSTDTQYF. The CDR3 DNA is TGTGCCAGCAGCCTAAATAGCGGGGATAGCACAGATACGCAGTATTTT.

This clone occurred once. V gene TRBV9 combines with J gene TRBJ2-2; D ambiguous. The ends were cut back, 0 bases at V and 0 bases at J, with 6 bases in the middle. Germline assignment: CDR1 SGDLS and CDR2 YYNGEE. The CDR3 runs 15 residues. CDR3 residues: CASSVESANTGELFF. The CDR3 region has the DNA TGTGCCAGCAGCGTAGAGAGCGCGAACACCGGGGAGCTGTTTTTT.

The rearrangement joins TRBV12-5 to TRBJ1-3; D remains ambiguous. V lost 0 bases to trimming and J lost 2 bases, with 14 bases between them. Germline CDR1 LGHNT, CDR2 FRNRAP. This CDR3 has 17 amino acids. DNA of the CDR3: TGTGCTAGTGGTTTGGTACGGGAGGGAACGGCTGGAAACACCATATATTTT. It translates to CASGLVREGTAGNTIYF.

This clone occurred a few times. The chain joins TRBV6-1 to TRBJ1-5; D gene unclear. The CDR3 is 15 amino acids. Trimming shortened V by 0 bases and J by 0 bases, and 6 bases separated the two germline ends. Germline lookup yields CDR1 MNHNS and CDR2 SASEGT. The CDR3 protein is CASSEALNSNQPQHF. The CDR3 nucleotides read TGTGCCAGCAGTGAAGCCTTAAATAGCAATCAGCCCCAGCATTTT.

This CDR3 reads CASSLGEEAEAFF. DNA of the CDR3: TGTGCCAGCAGCTTAGGGGAGGAGGCTGAAGCTTTCTTT. The rearrangement joins TRBV7-6 to TRBJ1-1; the D is unclear. In germline, CDR1 is SGHVS, CDR2 FNYEAQ. Trimming left V 1 base short and J 6 bases short, with 9 bases between. The CDR3 has 13 amino acids. Supplemented by reference TRBV7-6 and TRBJ1-1, the full variable domain reads GAGVSQSPRYKVTKRGQDVALRCDPISGHVSLYWYRQALGQGPEFLTYFNYEAQQDKSGLPNDRFSAERPEGSISTLTIQRTEQRDSAMYRCASSLGEEAEAFFGQGTRLTVV.

The chain uses TRBV11-2 and TRBJ1-2; 10 bases fit TRBD1. The germline V gene encodes CDR1 SGHAT and CDR2 FQNNGV. This CDR3 spans 15 amino acids. Trimming cost V 1 base and J 5 bases; bases outside gene matches: 4. The DNA of the CDR3 is TGTGCCAGCAGCTTAGCTTGGGGACAGGGGTATGGCTACACCTTC. Encoded protein: CASSLAWGQGYGYTF.

This sequence joins TRBV9 and TRBJ2-2, with D perhaps matching TRBD1 (5 bases). The germline V gene encodes CDR1 SGDLS and CDR2 YYNGEE. Trimming left V 5 bases short and J 4 bases short, with 6 bases between. The CDR3 contains 12 residues. For the CDR3, the DNA is TGTGCCAGCAGTAGGGGCACCGGGGAGCTGTTTTTT. It encodes CASSRGTGELFF.

The CDR3 loop reads CASSQGRTETTYGYTF. The CDR3 region has the DNA TGTGCCAGCAGCCAAGGCAGGACAGAGACGACCTATGGCTACACCTTC. The V gene is TRBV14, the J gene TRBJ1-2; possible D gene TRBD1, 6 bases. Trimming took off 1 base at V and 4 bases at J, with 16 bases between the two ends. The CDR3 consists of 16 residues. CDR1 SGHDN and CDR2 FVKESK come from the germline V gene.

The rearrangement joins TRBV19 to TRBJ1-5; the D gene is possibly TRBD1 (5 bases). Trimming left V 4 bases short and J 9 bases short, with 16 bases between. Per the germline V gene, CDR1 is LNHDA and CDR2 is SQIVND (reference sequence). This CDR3 contains 14 residues. The CDR3 DNA follows: TGTGCCAGTAGTAGTGGGGGGGGTGCATGGCCCCAGCATTTT. This codes for CASSSGGGAWPQHF. Together with reference TRBV19 and TRBJ1-5, the CDR3 gives the full variable domain: DGGITQSPKYLFRKEGQNVTLSCEQNLNHDAMYWYRQDPGQGLRLIYYSQIVNDFQKGDIAEGYSVSREKKESFPLTVTSAQKNPTAFYLCASSSGGGAWPQHFGDGTRLSIL.

The V gene is TRBV4-1, the J gene TRBJ2-7, with 12 bases that match TRBD2. The CDR3 length is 19 residues. Germline V lookup: CDR1 MGHRA, CDR2 YSYEKL. V shed 0 bases and J 0 bases; nucleotides not matched to a gene: 9. The CDR3 DNA sequence: TGCGCCAGCAGCCAAGATCGACTAGCGGGGGCCCTAGTCTCCTACGAGCAGTACTTC. Protein sequence: CASSQDRLAGALVSYEQYF.

This chain links TRBV29-1 with TRBJ1-2; TRBD1 might be the D (6 bases). Looked up from germline, CDR1 is SQVTM and CDR2 is ANQGSEA. The CDR3 is made up of 11 amino acids. The ends were cut back, 7 bases at V and 4 bases at J, with 10 bases in the middle. This CDR3 reads CSGRTVYGYTF. The CDR3 nucleotides are TGCAGCGGCCGGACAGTCTATGGCTACACCTTC.

The rearrangement links TRBV2 to TRBJ2-6; D call uncertain. The CDR3 runs to 17 residues. Deletions cut 7 bases from V and 0 bases from J, with 16 bases between. CDR1 is SNHLY and CDR2 is FYNNEI in the germline V gene. The CDR3 DNA reads TGTGCCAGCACCTTCCCCCCGGGTTACTCTGGGGCCAACGTCCTGACTTTC. Translation: CASTFPPGYSGANVLTF.